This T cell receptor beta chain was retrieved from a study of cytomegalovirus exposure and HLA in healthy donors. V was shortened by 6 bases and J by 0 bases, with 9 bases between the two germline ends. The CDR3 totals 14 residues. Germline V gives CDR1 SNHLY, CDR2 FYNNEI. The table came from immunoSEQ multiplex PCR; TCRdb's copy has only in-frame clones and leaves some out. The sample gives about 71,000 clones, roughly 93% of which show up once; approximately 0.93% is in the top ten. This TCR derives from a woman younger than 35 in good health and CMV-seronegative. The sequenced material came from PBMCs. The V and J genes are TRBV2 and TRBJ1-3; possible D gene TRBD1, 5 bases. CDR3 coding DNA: TGTGCCAGCAGCGAACAGGTCTCTGGAAACACCATATATTTT. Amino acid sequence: CASSEQVSGNTIYF.